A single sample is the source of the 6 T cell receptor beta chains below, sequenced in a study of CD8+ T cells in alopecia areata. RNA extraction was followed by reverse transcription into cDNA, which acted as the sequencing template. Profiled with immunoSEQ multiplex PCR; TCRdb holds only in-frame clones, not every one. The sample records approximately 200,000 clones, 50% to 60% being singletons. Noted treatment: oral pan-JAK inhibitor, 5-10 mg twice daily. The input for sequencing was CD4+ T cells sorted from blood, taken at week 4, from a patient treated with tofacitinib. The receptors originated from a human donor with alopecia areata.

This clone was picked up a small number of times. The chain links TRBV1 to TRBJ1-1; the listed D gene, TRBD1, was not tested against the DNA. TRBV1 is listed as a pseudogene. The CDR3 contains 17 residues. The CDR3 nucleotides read TGCACCAGCAGCTCCCAGGGCACAGGGGAAGAGAACACTGAAGCTTTCTTT. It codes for CTSSSQGTGEENTEAFF.

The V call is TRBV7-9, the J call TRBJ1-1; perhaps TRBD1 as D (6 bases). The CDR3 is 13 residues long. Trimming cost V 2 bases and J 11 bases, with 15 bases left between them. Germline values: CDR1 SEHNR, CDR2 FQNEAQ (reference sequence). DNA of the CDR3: TGTGCCAGCAGCTTAAGAGACAGGATGGGGGCTTTCTTT. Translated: CASSLRDRMGAFF.

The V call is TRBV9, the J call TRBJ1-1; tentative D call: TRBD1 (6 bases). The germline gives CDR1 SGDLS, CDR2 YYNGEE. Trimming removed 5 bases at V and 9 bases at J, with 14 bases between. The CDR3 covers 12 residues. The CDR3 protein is CASSTPGQKAFF. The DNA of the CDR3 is TGTGCCAGCAGTACTCCGGGACAAAAAGCTTTCTTT. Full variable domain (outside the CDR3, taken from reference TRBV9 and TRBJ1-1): DSGVTQTPKHLITATGQRVTLRCSPRSGDLSVYWYQQSLDQGLQFLIQYYNGEERAKGNILERFSAQQFPDLHSELNLSSLELGDSALYFCASSTPGQKAFFGQGTRLTVV.

CDR3 bases: TGCGCCAGCAACCCCGGGACTAGCAAAGAGACCCAGTACTTC. It specifies CASNPGTSKETQYF. The chain links TRBV5-1 to TRBJ2-5; 9 nucleotides agree with TRBD2. There are 14 residues in the CDR3. The ends lost 6 bases at V and 3 bases at J; junction bases unmatched: 6. Looked up from germline, CDR1 is SGHRS and CDR2 is YFSETQ.

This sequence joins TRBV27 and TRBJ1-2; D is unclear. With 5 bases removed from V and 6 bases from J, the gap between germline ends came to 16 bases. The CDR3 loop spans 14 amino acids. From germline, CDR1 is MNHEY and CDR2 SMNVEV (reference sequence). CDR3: CASSPSGGPNGYTF. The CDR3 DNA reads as TGTGCCAGCAGTCCATCAGGAGGGCCCAATGGCTACACCTTC.

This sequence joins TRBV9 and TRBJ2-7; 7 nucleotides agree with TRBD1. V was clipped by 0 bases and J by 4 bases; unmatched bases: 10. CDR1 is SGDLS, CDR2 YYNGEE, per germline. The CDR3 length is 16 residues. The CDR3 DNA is TGTGCCAGCAGCGTAGTTCCAACAGGGGACATTTACGAGCAGTACTTC. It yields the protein CASSVVPTGDIYEQYF.